The T cell receptor beta chain described here comes from a study of T cell responses to AZD1222 COVID-19 vaccine listed by TCRdb under 2021. Concerning the study at large: Because spike-specific TCR depth and breadth did not differ between the two schedules, AZD1222 recipients who got a second dose at roughly 4 weeks were pooled with those who got a second dose at roughly 12 weeks. Trial participants were enrolled into age subgroups of 18-55, 56-69 and 70-plus years, which contained about 160, 30 and 59 TCR-sequenced participants, respectively. TCR sequencing covered over 230 trial participants: about 210 given two doses of AZD1222 and about 26 given two doses of MenACWY control vaccine.

The sample's time point label, decoded: baseline before first vaccination. Samples from vaccinated people were obtained from the UK trials COV001 and COV002, which included a single-blind randomized controlled phase 2/3 trial of AZD1222 (ChAdOx1 nCoV-19) in healthy adults. For TCRbeta chain sequencing, PBMC samples were collected from trial participants at day 0 and at day 28 after the second dose. Paper-wide results and their limitations: In the small 56-69-year group, the increase in depth fell short of significance, most likely because of low power. Nearly half of unique spike-specific TCRs reportedly recognized epitopes outside regions mutated in the B.1.351 and B.1.1.7 variants. After two AZD1222 doses, spike-specific TCR breadth and depth were significantly higher than at day 0 and than in MenACWY recipients. Because no day 14 peak-response samples were available, repertoires were characterized only after the peak T cell response. Conclusions about previously exposed vaccinees were limited because only five to seven AZD1222 recipients were SARS-CoV-2 seropositive at baseline. The vaccine-associated CD4 TCRs covered the entire spike protein, and the dominant responses fell in regions 160-218 and 743-854. Most participants were white British and females outnumbered males, and the authors suggested that clonal diversity may have been underestimated.

From the cysteine up to the phenylalanine, the CDR3 has a length of 17 residues. Just the 51-base CDR3 DNA is kept, in frame starting at base 1. CDR1 and CDR2, per the germline V gene, are SGHVS and FQNEAQ. Trimming takes 7 bases from V and 0 bases from J, and the germline ends sit 16 bases apart. The CDR3 regions of human TCRbeta chains were analyzed by immunosequencing. Regarding the original processing steps: TCRs in the repertoires were matched against a reference library of SARS-CoV-2-specific TCRs that had been generated with the MIRA antigen-specificity platform. Breadth meant the fraction of unique TCRs that were SARS-CoV-2-associated, whereas depth meant the fraction of total T cells that were SARS-CoV-2-associated. Using the MIRA data, every spike-specific TCR was mapped to the spike region that the TCR reacted to and assigned to either a CD4 or a CD8 class. Log10-transformed breadth and depth values were compared by one-way ANOVA with Sidak's multiple comparisons tests. TCRdb stores this immuneACCESS table with in-frame sequences only. Part of the clones is absent; in the studies checked, under half of the shortfall reflects unresolved V genes, and no reason is known for the rest. The V and J calls and clone size come from that table; D and trimming were worked out from the DNA. In all, the sample holds about 140,000 clones, and about nine tenths of those were seen once. The ten largest clones add up to around 5% of the sample.

Note on this clone: Its cognate antigen has yet to be identified. No much larger clonotype is one base removed from it; base qualities were not supplied.

The starting material was peripheral blood, obtained on day 0 of AZD1222 vaccination. This TCR was sampled from an adult in good health. The rearranged chain carries TRBV7-8 and TRBJ1-6; the D gene is perhaps TRBD1, on 5 matching bases. The DNA sequence reads TGTGCCAGCACCCGACAGTTCGGGAGCTCCTATAATTCACCCCTCCACTTT. This yields the protein CASTRQFGSSYNSPLHF.